The 17 T cell receptor beta chains below all came from one sample that was sequenced in a study of T cells in women clearing cervical HPV infection. Profiling relied on immunoSEQ multiplex PCR, and the TCRdb table lists in-frame clones only, not all of them. The sample table includes about 28,000 clones. Sequencing was carried out using blood buffy coat. The receptors originated from a woman between 18 and 69 years old with a cervical HPV16 infection that either progressed to CIN3+ or cleared (not recorded which).

With regard to this clone: From the germline J gene comes the end of the CDR3, since the read stops 3 residues before it. The chain is built from TRBV30 and TRBJ2-5; maybe TRBD2 (5 bases). Germline loops: CDR1 GTSNPN, CDR2 SVGIG (reference sequence). The ends were cut back, 4 bases at V and 6 bases at J, with 9 bases in the middle. The CDR3 consists of 11 residues. CDR3 region: CAWTGVKTQYF. Partial CDR3 DNA: TGTGCCTGGACCGGGGTAAAGACC.

To note about this clone: The CDR3 is cut off 3 residues early in the read; its end comes from the germline J gene. V gene TRBV19 combines with J gene TRBJ1-1; D call uncertain. The CDR3 is made up of 10 amino acids. The germline CDR1 and CDR2 sequences are LNHDA and SQIVND (reference sequence). CDR3 DNA (partial): TGTGCCAGCCCGACAAGAGAA. This translates into CASPTRE. The CDR3 in full is CASPTREAFF.

A word on this clone: Read data end 3 residues before the CDR3 end; the end is taken from the germline J gene. V and J are TRBV5-1 and TRBJ1-2; D call uncertain. V gave up 0 bases and J gave up 1 base, with 10 bases separating them. This CDR3 is 15 amino acids long. Germline lookup yields CDR1 SGHRS and CDR2 YFSETQ. The covered CDR3 bases are TGCGCCAGCAGCTTGGAAGGGTCCCTTAACTATGGC. It yields the protein CASSLEGSLNYG. The entire CDR3 sequence reads CASSLEGSLNYGYTF.

On this clone itself: The junction shows a germline mismatch at one end, possibly a read error. The read falls 3 residues short of the CDR3 end, and the missing part is taken from the germline J gene. The V call is TRBV5-1, the J call TRBJ1-4; D unresolved. The germline V gene encodes CDR1 SGHRS and CDR2 YFSETQ. The length of the CDR3 is 14 residues. The CDR3 reads CASSLDPTNEKLFF. The sequenced CDR3 bases are TGCGCCAGCAGCTTGGACCCAACTAACGAAAAA.

Of note for this clone: The read terminates 3 residues ahead of where the CDR3 ends, so the germline J gene completes it. The rearrangement links TRBV2 to TRBJ2-7; D unresolved. The germline V gene has CDR1 SNHLY and CDR2 FYNNEI. The germline V and J ends were trimmed by 3 bases and 4 bases, with 7 bases remaining between them. The CDR3 contains 12 residues. This CDR3 reads CASSDSRYEQYF. CDR3 bases read: TGTGCCAGCAGTGACAGTCGTTACGAG.

Comments on this clone: The CDR3 is cut off 3 residues early in the read; its end comes from the germline J gene. The chain carries TRBV5-1 and TRBJ1-4, with D tentatively TRBD1 (6 bases). This CDR3 comprises 15 residues. CDR1 is SGHRS, CDR2 YFSETQ, per germline. The chain's CDR3 is CASSFLGQNNSPLFF. CDR3 DNA, as far as it was read: TGCGCCAGCAGCTTCCTCGGACAGAATAATTCACCA.

On this clone itself: The CDR3 end lies 3 residues beyond the end of the read and is filled in from the germline J gene. J is TRBJ2-4 and V is TRBV19, with 8 bases identical to TRBD2. The CDR3 is made up of 17 amino acids. Germline assignment: CDR1 LNHDA and CDR2 SQIVND (reference sequence). V was clipped by 5 bases and J by 8 bases; unmatched bases: 17. CDR3 residues: CASSGLRSGSLSYIQYF. The CDR3 bases that were read are TGTGCCAGTAGTGGCCTTAGGAGCGGGAGTTTGAGTTACATT.

In the case of this clone: The CDR3 goes on 3 residues after the read ends, and that part is filled in from the germline J gene. This chain links TRBV19 with TRBJ2-7; D remains unclear. The V end was cut by 5 bases, the J end by 3 bases, with 11 bases between. Germline V gene data show CDR1 as LNHDA and CDR2 as SQIVND (reference sequence). This CDR3 is 13 amino acids long. CDR3 residues: CASSPATDYEQYF. CDR3 DNA, as far as it was read: TGTGCCAGTAGTCCAGCGACGGACTACGAG.

Details on this clone: The CDR3 end is not reached by the read, which stops 3 residues before it; the germline J gene fills it in. The chain recombines TRBV6-2 or TRBV6-3 with TRBJ1-6; 7 bases are shared with TRBD1. Germline V lookup: CDR1 MNHEY, CDR2 SVGEGT. V lost 6 bases and J lost 5; bases outside the gene matches: 4. The CDR3 covers 14 residues. CDR3 bases read: TGTGCCAGCAGAAGGGACAGAGATAATTCACCC. This codes for CASRRDRDNSP. The entire CDR3 is CASRRDRDNSPLHF.

For this clone: The read gets to within 3 residues of the CDR3 end, and the germline J gene fills in the rest. The V gene is TRBV20-1, the J gene TRBJ2-7; 7 positions agree with TRBD2. With 5 bases clipped from V and 1 base from J, the junction kept 8 bases outside the gene matches. The CDR3 is 14 residues long. Germline V gene data show CDR1 as DFQATT and CDR2 as SNEGSKA (reference sequence). The sequenced part of the CDR3 DNA is TGCAGTGCTGGGGGGGGAGGAATTTCCTACGAG. This translates into CSAGGGGISYE. The entire CDR3 protein is CSAGGGGISYEQYF.

On this clone itself: The read stops 3 residues short of the end of the CDR3; the missing end is completed from the germline J gene. The chain recombines TRBV7-2 with TRBJ2-4; maybe TRBD1 (5 bases). Germline CDR1 reads SGHTA; CDR2 reads FQGNSA. CDR3 length equals 14 residues. Trimming took 2 bases from V and 3 from J, leaving 8 bases between them. CDR3 amino acids: CASSLIQDKNIQYF. The CDR3 DNA, read in part, is TGTGCCAGCAGCTTAATACAGGACAAAAACATT.

Concerning this clone itself: The missing CDR3 end, 3 residues past where the read stops, is filled in from the germline J gene. The chain combines TRBV5-1 with TRBJ1-3, with D possibly being TRBD1 (5 bases). V was cut by 4 bases and J by 2 bases, with 16 bases left in between. This CDR3 contains 16 residues. Per germline, CDR1 SGHRS and CDR2 YFSETQ. CDR3 DNA, as far as it was read: TGCGCCAGCAGCCCGGGGGACGGCCGGACTGGAAACACC. Translated, it gives CASSPGDGRTGNT. The whole CDR3 sequence reads CASSPGDGRTGNTIYF.

The CDR3 loop reads CASSGGGADLYNEQFF. The CDR3 bases that were read are TGTGCCAGCAGTGGGGGAGGAGCGGACCTCTACAATGAG. The rearrangement uses TRBV2 and TRBJ2-1, with TRBD2 as a possible D gene (6 bases). The CDR3 end falls 3 residues outside the read, so it is completed with the germline J gene. Per germline, CDR1 SNHLY and CDR2 FYNNEI. The CDR3 totals 16 residues. V lost 4 bases and J 3 bases, leaving 16 bases between the germline ends.

Concerning this clone: The missing CDR3 end, 3 residues past where the read stops, is filled in from the germline J gene. The V gene is TRBV2, the J gene TRBJ2-7; D remains ambiguous. The germline gives CDR1 SNHLY, CDR2 FYNNEI. The length of the CDR3 is 16 residues. Deletions cut 2 bases from V and 0 bases from J, with 14 bases between. The CDR3 sequence is CASSERMRVISYEQYF. The CDR3 DNA, read in part, is TGTGCCAGCAGTGAAAGAATGCGAGTAATCTCCTACGAG.

Details on this clone: The read ends 3 residues before the CDR3 terminus; that terminus is restored from the germline J gene. This chain connects TRBV18 to TRBJ1-1; no firm D call. The CDR3 consists of 14 residues. CDR1 is KGHSH, CDR2 LQKENI, per germline. The CDR3 here is CASSPQAVEAAAFF. CDR3 bases read: TGTGCCAGCTCACCCCAAGCTGTCGAGGCGGCG.

Note on this clone: A read error may account for a junction end that differs from germline. The DNA ends 3 residues before the CDR3 does, and the rest of the CDR3 is filled in from the germline J gene. Other nucleotide sequences from this sample produce the same CDR3. The chain joins TRBV19 to TRBJ1-3, with 9 bases fitting TRBD1. CDR1 is LNHDA and CDR2 is SQIVND in the germline V gene (reference sequence). There are 16 residues in the CDR3. CDR3 residues: CASSIDRGSAGNTIYF. The sequenced CDR3 bases are TGTGCCAGTAGTATCGACAGGGGGTCAGCTGGAAACACT.

As regards this clone: Read sequence stops 3 residues before the CDR3 end, and the germline J gene provides the missing end. The chain combines TRBV29-1 with TRBJ2-1; D is unclear. Germline values: CDR1 SQVTM, CDR2 ANQGSEA. The CDR3 sequence is 15 residues long. The V end was cut by 7 bases, the J end by 0 bases, with 16 bases between. The CDR3 DNA, read in part, is TGCAGCGCGTCCCGTACTGCAAGCTCCTACAATGAG. This encodes CSASRTASSYNE. The whole CDR3 protein is CSASRTASSYNEQFF.